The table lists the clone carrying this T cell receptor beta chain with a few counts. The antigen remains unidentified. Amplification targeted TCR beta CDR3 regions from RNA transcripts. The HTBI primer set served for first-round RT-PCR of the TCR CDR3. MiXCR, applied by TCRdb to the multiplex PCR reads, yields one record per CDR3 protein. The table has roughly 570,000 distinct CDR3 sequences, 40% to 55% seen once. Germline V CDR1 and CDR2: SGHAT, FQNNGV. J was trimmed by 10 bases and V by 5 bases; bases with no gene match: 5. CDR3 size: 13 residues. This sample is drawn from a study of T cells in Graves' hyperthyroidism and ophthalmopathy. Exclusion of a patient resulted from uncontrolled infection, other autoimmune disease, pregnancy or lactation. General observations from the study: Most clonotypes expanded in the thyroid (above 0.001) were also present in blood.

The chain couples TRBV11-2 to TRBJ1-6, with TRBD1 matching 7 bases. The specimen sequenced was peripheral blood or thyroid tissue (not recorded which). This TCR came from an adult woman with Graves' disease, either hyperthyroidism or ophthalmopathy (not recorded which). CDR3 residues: CASSDRVLSPLHF. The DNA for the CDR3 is TGTGCCAGCAGCGACAGGGTTTTATCACCCCTCCACTTT.